Shown below are 27 T cell receptor beta chains from a single sample sequenced in a study of tumor-infiltrating lymphocytes in primary liver carcinoma. Germline DNA was extracted too, while blood RNA derived from unsorted whole blood. Making TCR beta cDNA involved around 510 ng total RNA and a constant-region primer. Slightly modified ARM-PCR, run as three nested multiplex PCR rounds, produced the TCR beta libraries. PCR rounds one and two used TRBV1-TRBV30 forward primers with a C-beta reverse primer for 10 cycles each. From the multiplex PCR reads, TCRdb called clonotypes with MiXCR, one entry per CDR3 protein. This sample yields approximately 330,000 distinct CDR3 sequences, of which around 60% are seen a single time; approximately 5.9% belongs to the top ten. The sample comprised peripheral blood. These TCRs come from a man aged 35-49 years with primary liver carcinoma and hepatitis B virus infection.

Details on this clonotype: Germline is not matched at one junction end, which may reflect a read error. The chain uses TRBV12-3 or TRBV12-4 and TRBJ2-2, with D possibly TRBD2 on 5 matching bases. The CDR3 sequence is 14 residues long. The CDR3 loop reads CAIKGHGVTGELLF. The CDR3 DNA sequence: TGTGCCATTAAGGGTCATGGTGTCACCGGGGAGCTGCTTTTT.

The table lists this clonotype with a count of one. The chain has TRBV24-1 and TRBJ2-3, with D unresolved. CDR3 length equals 12 residues. Deletions cut 4 bases from V and 7 bases from J, with 8 bases between. Germline CDR1 KGHDR, CDR2 SFDVKD. CDR3 coding DNA: TGTGCCACCAGTGAAGGTCCAAATACGCAGTATTTT. This encodes CATSEGPNTQYF.

The V and J genes are TRBV11-1 and TRBJ2-7, with D possibly matching TRBD2 (5 bases). V gave up 5 bases and J gave up 2 bases, with 19 bases separating them. The CDR3 sequence is 16 residues long. Per the germline V gene, CDR1 is SGHAT and CDR2 is FQDESV (reference sequence). CDR3 bases: TGTGCCAGCAGCCCCCGCGGCAGGACTGGAGCCTACGAGCAGTACTTC. This translates into CASSPRGRTGAYEQYF.

About this clonotype itself: This is likely a read error, given that the CDR3 carries no conserved phenylalanine or tryptophan at its end. The CDR3, as DNA: TGTGCCACCAGTGACGCAGGGGTGCCAGATACGCAGTATCTT. Residues: CATSDAGVPDTQYL. This chain uses TRBV24-1 with TRBJ2-3, with D possibly matching TRBD1 (6 bases). The CDR3 is made up of 14 amino acids. V lost 4 bases and J lost 4, with 11 bases in between. Germline lookup yields CDR1 KGHDR and CDR2 SFDVKD.

This chain connects TRBV11-2 to TRBJ1-2, with 7 bases lining up with TRBD1. V lost 5 bases, J lost 6 bases, and 15 bases stayed unmatched. Germline CDR1 SGHAT, CDR2 FQNNGV. This CDR3 has 16 amino acids. The CDR3 region is CASSPTDRVHCDGYTF. CDR3 nucleotides: TGTGCCAGCAGCCCGACCGACAGGGTTCATTGTGATGGCTACACCTTC. The complete variable domain, with remaining parts taken from reference TRBV11-2 and TRBJ1-2, reads EAGVAQSPRYKIIEKRQSVAFWCNPISGHATLYWYQQILGQGPKLLIQFQNNGVVDDSQLPKDRFSAERLKGVDSTLKIQPAKLEDSAVYLCASSPTDRVHCDGYTFGSGTRLTVV.

A remark on this clonotype: A much larger clone lies a single base off, so this may be a read error. The chain combines TRBV7-8 with TRBJ2-5, with D perhaps given as TRBD1 or TRBD2 (5 bases each). CDR1 and CDR2 (germline): SGHVS, FQNEAQ. The CDR3 loop spans 14 amino acids. The CDR3 nucleotides are TGTGTCAGCAGCCCGGGGACCTCGAGGGAGACCCAGTACTTC. Protein sequence: CVSSPGTSRETQYF.

This clonotype has a single count. Sequence at one end of the junction differs from germline and may be a read error. The J gene is TRBJ2-5, the V gene TRBV29-1; the D gene is possibly TRBD2 (5 bases). The germline V gene encodes CDR1 SQVTM and CDR2 ANQGSEA. The CDR3 contains 12 residues. CDR3 sequence (DNA): TGCAGTGTTTACAGCGATTGGGAGACCCAGCACTTC. It encodes CSVYSDWETQHF.

As to this clonotype: This CDR3 fails to terminate in the conserved phenylalanine or tryptophan, so it likely reflects a read error. The chain has TRBV5-6 and TRBJ2-7, with D possibly being TRBD1 or TRBD2 (5 bases each). The CDR3 loop spans 15 amino acids. V was cut by 2 bases and J by 4 bases, with 16 bases left in between. Germline V gives CDR1 SGHDT, CDR2 YYEEEE. The CDR3: CASSFMASGTYEQYL. DNA for the CDR3: TGTGCCAGCAGCTTCATGGCTAGTGGGACGTACGAGCAGTACCTT.

Note on this clonotype: One end of the junction fails to match germline, which may point to a read error. The chain combines TRBV6-6 with TRBJ1-4; D is unresolved. The CDR3 totals 14 residues. Germline assignment: CDR1 MNHNY and CDR2 SVGAGI (reference sequence). The CDR3 DNA sequence: TGTGCCAGCAGTTACAACCGGCTCCGTGAAGAACTGTTTTTT. This sequence encodes CASSYNRLREELFF.

With regard to this clonotype: The junction does not match germline at one end; this may be a read error. The gene calls are TRBV4-3 and TRBJ1-1; D is possibly TRBD1 (5 bases). The CDR3 extends over 17 amino acids. The germline V gene encodes CDR1 LGHNA and CDR2 YSLEER. The CDR3 nucleotides read TGTGCCAGCAGCCAAGGGACGCATGGCTTCGGGAACACTGAAGCTTTCTTT. It codes for CASSQGTHGFGNTEAFF.

A word on this clonotype: The junction departs from germline at one end; a sequencing error may be responsible. The V call is TRBV5-1, the J call TRBJ2-1; 7 nucleotides line up with TRBD2. The CDR3 loop spans 14 amino acids. The germline V gene encodes CDR1 SGHRS and CDR2 YFSETQ. CDR3 bases: TGCGCCAGCAGCTTGGCCGGGAGGTACAATGAGCGGTTCTTC. This sequence encodes CASSLAGRYNERFF.

Ten or more counts support this clonotype. The chain is built from TRBV6-1 and TRBJ2-7; weak D call: TRBD1 (7 bases). V lost 7 bases and J 0 bases, leaving 13 bases between the germline ends. The CDR3 spans 14 residues. The germline V gene encodes CDR1 MNHNS and CDR2 SASEGT. The CDR3: CASMAGQNSYEQYF. CDR3 sequence (DNA): TGTGCCAGCATGGCGGGACAGAACTCCTACGAGCAGTACTTC.

The chain employs TRBV11-2 and TRBJ2-1, with a possible D match to TRBD2 (6 bases). The CDR3 extends over 14 amino acids. Trimming removed 8 bases from V and 10 bases from J, with 21 bases in between. Germline assignment: CDR1 SGHAT and CDR2 FQNNGV. The CDR3 region is CASFSLGGGREQFF. CDR3 DNA: TGTGCCAGCTTTTCTCTCGGGGGAGGAAGGGAGCAGTTCTTC.

In regard to this clonotype: The junction differs from germline at one of its ends, possibly a read error. The chain carries TRBV11-2 and TRBJ2-5; D is possibly TRBD2 (6 bases). This CDR3 spans 13 amino acids. Germline V gene data show CDR1 as SGHAT and CDR2 as FQNNGV. The DNA of the CDR3 is TGTACCAGCAGCTTAGAGTTCGGGAGCACCCTGTACTTC. Its translation is CTSSLEFGSTLYF.

Note on this clonotype: The CDR3 carries no conserved terminal phenylalanine or tryptophan, so it likely arises from a read error. No DNA is shown, since the ends of the CDR3 on it are uncertain; the CDR3 is the one TCRdb lists. This chain connects TRBV6-5 to TRBJ2-7. Germline V CDR1 and CDR2: MNHEY, SVGAGI. The CDR3 comprises 12 residues, both ends counted. CDR3 region: CASSYSTSEHYL.

The chain employs TRBV28 and TRBJ2-5; D is possibly TRBD1 (6 bases). Looked up from germline, CDR1 is MDHEN and CDR2 is SYDVKM. The CDR3 has 15 residues. V was cut by 6 bases and J by 7 bases, with 21 bases left in between. In DNA form, the CDR3 reads TGTGCCAGCAGGGCGCTGACAGGAGCCTCGGGGACCCAGTACTTC. Translated, it gives CASRALTGASGTQYF.

As regards this clonotype: A read error may explain this, as a much larger clone is one base away. The chain combines TRBV21-1 with TRBJ1-5. TRBV21-1 constitutes a pseudogene. This CDR3 is 13 amino acids long. CDR3 DNA: TGTGCCAGCAGCAAACCTGGAGGGCAGCCCCAGGATTTT. It specifies CASSKPGGQPQDF.

Details on this clonotype: A read error may explain this, as a much larger clone is one base away. The chain uses TRBV6-5 and TRBJ1-5; possibly TRBD1 for D (5 bases). The CDR3 has 14 amino acids. Per germline, CDR1 MNHEY and CDR2 SVGAGI. This chain's CDR3 is CASGYGGGNQPQHF. CDR3 coding DNA: TGTGCCAGCGGTTACGGGGGTGGCAATCAGCCCCAGCATTTT.

In its sample, this clonotype was seen a few times. The V gene is TRBV24-1, the J gene TRBJ2-1, with 8 bases that match TRBD2. From germline, CDR1 is KGHDR and CDR2 SFDVKD. This CDR3 is 12 amino acids long. V gave up 9 bases and J gave up 6 bases; unmatched junction bases: 3. CDR3 region: CATQRELNEQFF. DNA of the CDR3: TGTGCCACCCAGCGGGAGCTCAATGAGCAGTTCTTC.

The rearrangement uses TRBV6-5 and TRBJ2-7; 11 bases are a match to TRBD1. V gave up 0 bases and J gave up 3 bases; unmatched junction bases: 13. The germline CDR1 and CDR2 sequences are MNHEY and SVGAGI. The CDR3 covers 19 residues. For the CDR3, the DNA is TGTGCCAGCAGTTACTCGATACGCGGACAGGGGGCCGGGGACTACGAGCAGTACTTC. It is translated as CASSYSIRGQGAGDYEQYF.

In regard to this clonotype: One end of the junction is discordant with germline, which a read error may explain. The gene calls are TRBV6-1 and TRBJ1-2, with D unresolved. The CDR3 length is 13 residues. The germline CDR1 and CDR2 sequences are MNHNS and SASEGT. The chain's CDR3 is CAGSALQHYGYTF. The CDR3, as DNA: TGTGCCGGCAGTGCCCTACAGCACTATGGCTACACCTTC.

As concerns this clonotype: One end of the junction varies from germline; a read error may be responsible. V and J are TRBV4-2 and TRBJ2-5, with 12 bases that match TRBD2. This CDR3 comprises 15 residues. Germline V gives CDR1 LGHNA, CDR2 YNFKEQ. The CDR3 DNA reads as TGTGCCAGCAGAAAGCTAGCGGGAGGGCCTGGGACCCCGTACTTC. Translated: CASRKLAGGPGTPYF.

The V and J genes are TRBV6-2 or TRBV6-3 and TRBJ2-6; no definite D call. Germline CDR1 reads MNHEY; CDR2 reads SVGEGT. CDR3 size: 16 residues. V was cut by 10 bases and J by 2 bases, with 18 bases left in between. The CDR3 bases are TGTGCCATCACCCCCGGGTTGGTTGCTGGGGCCAACGTCCTGACTTTC. Residues: CAITPGLVAGANVLTF.

A word on this clonotype: The junction departs from germline at one end; a sequencing error may be responsible. This chain links TRBV5-5 with TRBJ2-7, with D hard to call. Germline values: CDR1 SGHKS, CDR2 YYEKEE (reference sequence). The CDR3 is made up of 14 amino acids. The CDR3 bases are TGTGCCAGCACCTTGGGTCAGGCCTCCTACGAGCAGTACTTC. It codes for CASTLGQASYEQYF.

As for this clonotype: A clone one base away is much larger, so this may be a read error. The CDR3 bases are TGTGCCAGCAGCCCCACTAGCGGGTGGGTCGACGAGCAGTACTTC. This sequence encodes CASSPTSGWVDEQYF. The chain couples TRBV5-4 to TRBJ2-7; the match to TRBD2 covers 9 bases. V shed 4 bases and J 5 bases; nucleotides not matched to a gene: 10. The germline V gene has CDR1 SGHNT and CDR2 YYREEE (reference sequence). CDR3 size: 15 residues. Full variable domain (rest looked up from reference TRBV5-4 and TRBJ2-7): ETGVTQSPTHLIKTRGQQVTLRCSSQSGHNTVSWYQQALGQGPQFIFQYYREEENGRGNFPPRFSGLQFPNYSSELNVNALELDDSALYLCASSPTSGWVDEQYFGPGTRLTVT.

In regard to this clonotype: A single base separates this from a much larger clone, so it may be a read error. The rearrangement uses TRBV12-3 or TRBV12-4 and TRBJ1-2; 10 nucleotides align to TRBD1. CDR3 length equals 16 residues. After removal of 5 bases from V and 2 bases from J, the junction contained 8 bases not matched to a gene. The CDR3 spells CASSAHDRGRNYGYTF. The CDR3 nucleotides read TGTGCCAGCAGTGCGCACGACAGGGGGCGGAACTATGGCTACACCTTC.

This clonotype was counted once. One junction end disagrees with the germline gene, perhaps due to a read error. The CDR3 DNA follows: TGCGCCAGCACGGAATTCCAAGAGACCCAGTGCTTC. Protein product: CASTEFQETQCF. V gene TRBV10-2 combines with J gene TRBJ2-5; unclear D gene. The germline V gene encodes CDR1 WSHSY and CDR2 SAAADI. This CDR3 is 12 amino acids long.